This T cell receptor beta chain was recovered during a study of blood T cell repertoires in COVID-19. The overall study: Both acute and convalescent COVID-19 samples were obtained from the United States, Italy and Spain.

In the original analysis: Amplification from reference gene primers served as the basis for estimated nucleated cell counts. Repertoires were generated with immunoSEQ multiplex PCR, while TCRdb's copy carries only in-frame clones and drops some. The D gene and trimming were derived from the DNA, and the V and J assignments and clone size from that table. The table records nearly 90,000 clones, roughly 91% of them present only once. This clone came up a few times. The CDR3 is made up of 13 amino acids. The V gene lost 8 bases and the J gene lost 0 bases, with 8 bases spanning the gap. From germline, CDR1 is MDHEN and CDR2 SYDVKM.

The sequence was collected from a young man with COVID-19, enrolled during active disease. The chain couples TRBV28 to TRBJ1-5; a possible D gene is TRBD1 (5 bases). The sample consisted of peripheral blood. Here the CDR3 reads CASGQGSNQPQHF. Written as DNA, the CDR3 is TGTGCCAGCGGGCAGGGTAGCAATCAGCCCCAGCATTTT. The variable domain in full, completed from reference TRBV28 and TRBJ1-5, reads DVKVTQSSRYLVKRTGEKVFLECVQDMDHENMFWYRQDPGLGLRLIYFSYDVKMKEKGDIPEGYSVSREKKERFSLILESASTNQTSMYLCASGQGSNQPQHFGDGTRLSIL.